The TCR beta chain under discussion was sequenced for a study of T cell changes during pregnancy in multiple sclerosis. Some clones are missing from TCRdb's copy, which holds only in-frame ones; the method was immunoSEQ multiplex PCR. The table includes about 80,000 clones, just over 90% detected once. This CDR3 region has 11 residues. Per the germline V gene, CDR1 is MNHEY and CDR2 is SVGAGI. V usage is TRBV6-5 and J usage is TRBJ1-6; 7 bases fit TRBD1. This specimen was peripheral blood, taken before pregnancy. The clonotype originates from a female donor with multiple sclerosis, enrolled in a pregnancy study. CDR3: CATGSMPPLHF. The CDR3 DNA follows: TGTGCGACAGGGTCGATGCCACCCCTCCACTTT.